This passage covers 20 T cell receptor beta chains from one sample sequenced in a study of T cells in localized non-small cell lung cancer. The table came from immunoSEQ multiplex PCR; TCRdb's copy has only in-frame clones and leaves some out. Of around 140,000 clones listed, around 92% are singletons. Sequenced here: peripheral blood, sampled before any cancer treatment. The receptors here all came from a female donor of 60 years or more with stage I lung adenocarcinoma.

The chain combines TRBV20-1 with TRBJ2-1; perhaps TRBD2 as D (6 bases). The CDR3 loop spans 11 amino acids. Germline CDR1 DFQATT, CDR2 SNEGSKA (reference sequence). The V end lost 3 bases, the J end lost 9 bases, and 9 bases lay between the germline ends. CDR3 coding DNA: TGCAGTGCTAGTCAGGGAGGTGAGCAGTTCTTC. Protein: CSASQGGEQFF.

The chain carries TRBV6-1 and TRBJ2-6; no firm D call. Germline V gene sequence: CDR1 MNHNS, CDR2 SASEGT. The germline V and J ends were trimmed by 7 bases and 2 bases, with 3 bases remaining between them. The length of the CDR3 is 12 residues. The CDR3 protein is CASTPGANVLTF. CDR3 sequence (DNA): TGTGCCAGCACCCCTGGGGCCAACGTCCTGACTTTC.

The count of this clone is one. The chain links TRBV5-1 to TRBJ2-1; 9 nucleotides match TRBD1. From germline, CDR1 is SGHRS and CDR2 YFSETQ. CDR3 length: 14 residues. J lost 7 bases, V lost 5 bases, and 7 bases had no gene match. The CDR3 region has the DNA TGCGCCAGCAGGTTCACAGGGGGCAGAAATGAGCAGTTCTTC. It yields the protein CASRFTGGRNEQFF.

The chain has TRBV6-5 and TRBJ1-6; weak D call: TRBD1 (5 bases). The length of the CDR3 is 14 residues. Germline V gene lookup returns CDR1 MNHEY and CDR2 SVGAGI. V gave up 5 bases and J gave up 7 bases, with 12 bases separating them. The CDR3 DNA is TGTGCCAGCAGTAACCAGGGTGGGAATTCACCCCTCCACTTT. Its protein is CASSNQGGNSPLHF.

This clone was observed a single time. The chain carries TRBV6-6 and TRBJ1-1; D uncertain. The CDR3 is 14 amino acids. Germline V gives CDR1 MNHNY, CDR2 SVGAGI (reference sequence). Trimming left V 6 bases short and J 0 bases short, with 11 bases between. The CDR3 DNA is TGTGCCAGCAGATCAAGTACCGTGAACACTGAAGCTTTCTTT. It is translated as CASRSSTVNTEAFF.

This clone was detected many times. V and J are TRBV7-8 and TRBJ1-2; no reliable D call. The CDR3 has 15 residues. Trimming took 5 bases from V and 3 from J, leaving 16 bases between them. Germline CDR1 reads SGHVS; CDR2 reads FQNEAQ. CDR3 in DNA: TGTGCCAGCAGCGGGAGGTATCGGCAGTACTATGGCTACACCTTC. It codes for CASSGRYRQYYGYTF.

The J gene is TRBJ1-2, the V gene TRBV7-6; no firm D call. V lost 5 bases to trimming and J lost 4 bases, with 11 bases between them. The CDR3 consists of 13 residues. The germline CDR1 and CDR2 sequences are SGHVS and FNYEAQ. The CDR3 loop is CASSHDGIYGYTF. The CDR3 coding sequence is TGTGCCAGCAGCCACGACGGAATCTATGGCTACACCTTC.

The chain employs TRBV9 and TRBJ2-5; TRBD1 is a possible D gene (6 bases). CDR3 length equals 14 residues. V lost 4 bases to trimming and J lost 3 bases, with 13 bases between them. Germline V CDR1 and CDR2: SGDLS, YYNGEE. The CDR3 spells CASSPTGQEETQYF. CDR3 nucleotide sequence: TGTGCCAGCAGCCCCACGGGACAAGAAGAGACCCAGTACTTC. Filled out from reference TRBV9 and TRBJ2-5, the complete variable domain reads DSGVTQTPKHLITATGQRVTLRCSPRSGDLSVYWYQQSLDQGLQFLIQYYNGEERAKGNILERFSAQQFPDLHSELNLSSLELGDSALYFCASSPTGQEETQYFGPGTRLLVL.

This clone was found once. The genes are TRBV5-1 and TRBJ2-7; 7 bases map to TRBD2. Germline loops: CDR1 SGHRS, CDR2 YFSETQ. V shed 4 bases, J shed 5 bases, and the junction held 9 bases outside the gene matches. This CDR3 has 14 residues. The CDR3 spells CASSRGEGRDEQYF. As DNA, the CDR3 is TGCGCCAGCAGCCGAGGGGAGGGTCGAGACGAGCAGTACTTC.

The gene calls are TRBV6-6 and TRBJ2-5; 9 nucleotides align to TRBD2. In germline, CDR1 is MNHNY, CDR2 SVGAGI (reference sequence). The CDR3 length is 15 residues. The junction had 6 bases not matched to a gene; V was cut back by 2 bases and J by 5 bases. The CDR3, as DNA: TGTGCCAGCAGTTACCCCGCCAGCGGGAGGGAGACCCAGTACTTC. Translating it yields CASSYPASGRETQYF.

This clone was picked up a small number of times. CDR3 loop: CASSLQGANQPQHF. The CDR3 DNA is TGCGCCAGCAGCCTACAGGGGGCCAATCAGCCCCAGCATTTT. The chain joins TRBV10-2 to TRBJ1-5; 9 bases agree with TRBD1. Looked up from germline, CDR1 is WSHSY and CDR2 is SAAADI. The V segment lost 6 bases and the J segment 3 bases; nucleotides outside the gene matches: 3. The CDR3 is 14 residues long.

This chain joins TRBV19 and TRBJ2-1; D is uncertain. The CDR3 is 16 residues long. Germline CDR1 is LNHDA and CDR2 is SQIVND (reference sequence). The V gene lost 3 bases and the J gene lost 2 bases, with 14 bases spanning the gap. The CDR3 here is CASSISSPDPYNEQFF. The CDR3 DNA sequence: TGTGCCAGTAGTATCTCGTCCCCAGATCCCTACAATGAGCAGTTCTTC.

This clone was detected only once. This chain connects TRBV20-1 to TRBJ2-1; a possible D gene is TRBD2 (5 bases). V was clipped by 3 bases and J by 11 bases, with 11 bases between them. The CDR3 consists of 11 residues. Germline CDR1 and CDR2: DFQATT and SNEGSKA (reference sequence). The chain's CDR3 is CSASRRGKQFF. The CDR3 DNA follows: TGCAGTGCTAGTCGGCGAGGGAAGCAGTTCTTC.

The J gene is TRBJ2-1, the V gene TRBV5-5; 7 nucleotides agree with TRBD1. Trimming took 3 bases from V and 7 from J; bases not matched to a gene: 7. Germline V gene lookup returns CDR1 SGHKS and CDR2 YYEKEE (reference sequence). CDR3 length equals 14 residues. CDR3 sequence: CASSSRQGGNEQFF. CDR3 bases: TGTGCCAGCAGCTCAAGACAGGGTGGGAATGAGCAGTTCTTC.

The chain combines TRBV15 with TRBJ2-1, with TRBD2 matching 9 bases. Looked up from germline, CDR1 is LNHNV and CDR2 is YYDKDF (reference sequence). The CDR3 length is 15 residues. After removal of 4 bases from V and 4 bases from J, the junction contained 5 bases not matched to a gene. The CDR3 reads CATSTRLAAYNEQFF. The DNA for the CDR3 is TGTGCCACCAGCACACGACTAGCGGCATACAATGAGCAGTTCTTC.

The chain links TRBV11-2 to TRBJ1-1; D remains ambiguous. Germline V gene sequence: CDR1 SGHAT, CDR2 FQNNGV. The V end lost 5 bases, the J end lost 6 bases, and 10 bases lay between the germline ends. The length of the CDR3 is 12 residues. For the CDR3, the DNA is TGTGCCAGCAGCCGATCTGGGGCTGAAGCTTTCTTT. It yields the protein CASSRSGAEAFF.

This chain links TRBV5-1 with TRBJ1-4, with 7 bases matching TRBD1. The germline CDR1 and CDR2 sequences are SGHRS and YFSETQ. With V trimmed by 5 bases and J by 8 bases, 12 bases remained unmatched. The CDR3 covers 15 residues. DNA of the CDR3: TGCGCCAGCAGGACAGGGCAGGGATTTGAAGAAAAACTGTTTTTT. It yields the protein CASRTGQGFEEKLFF.

CDR3 DNA sequence: TGTGCCAGCAGCGTCCACCCTCATCTTCTAGCGGGAGACAATGAGCAGTTCTTC. Its protein product is CASSVHPHLLAGDNEQFF. The chain has TRBV9 and TRBJ2-1, with 10 positions matching TRBD2. CDR1 is SGDLS, CDR2 YYNGEE, per germline. Trimming at V came to 2 bases and at J to 5 bases, leaving 13 bases not matched to a gene. This CDR3 has 18 residues.

The chain joins TRBV5-1 to TRBJ1-1; D gene ambiguous. CDR1 and CDR2 from the germline V gene are SGHRS and YFSETQ. There are 16 residues in the CDR3. The V end lost 4 bases, the J end lost 4 bases, and 20 bases lay between the germline ends. DNA for the CDR3: TGCGCCAGCAGCCCTCAACAACAGACTCGGGGCACTGAAGCTTTCTTT. Protein: CASSPQQQTRGTEAFF.

The chain combines TRBV6-6 with TRBJ2-3; 9 nucleotides match TRBD2. Per germline, CDR1 MNHNY and CDR2 SVGAGI (reference sequence). The J segment lost 0 bases and the V segment lost 6 bases, leaving 4 bases of the junction unmatched. The CDR3 has 15 amino acids. The CDR3 protein is CASRREGSSTDTQYF. Written as DNA, the CDR3 is TGTGCCAGCAGGCGGGAGGGATCCAGCACAGATACGCAGTATTTT.